This TCR beta chain was identified during a study of shared clonotypes between healthy human individuals. Overall study: Per-donor plates numbered three CD4 naive, three CD4 memory, two CD8 naive and one CD8 memory.

This clone was seen only once. Its antigen remains unknown. The germline CDR1 and CDR2 sequences are SGHTA and FQGNSA. The CDR3 covers 13 residues. V dropped 5 bases and J dropped 4 bases, with 12 bases sitting between them. Study observations and caveats: Larger estimated richness was generally seen in naive subsets than in memory subsets.

Method: immunoSEQ multiplex PCR; TCRdb's copy keeps in-frame clones and lacks some. Counted here are millions of clones, about 93% occurring once; the ten biggest clones make up about 1.8%. It was CD45RO-negative cells, positively selected for CCR7, that made up naive CD8 cells, with terminally differentiated effector memory CD45RA+ cells excluded. The source is a man in his late teens or twenties in good health. Some clones in this sample may be carry-over from other donors' samples. The gene calls are TRBV7-2 and TRBJ2-7; no clear D gene. Sequenced sample: naive CD8+ T cells from PBMCs. For the CDR3, the DNA is TGTGCCAGCAGCCCCCGCGAGACATACGAGCAGTACTTC. Amino acid sequence: CASSPRETYEQYF.